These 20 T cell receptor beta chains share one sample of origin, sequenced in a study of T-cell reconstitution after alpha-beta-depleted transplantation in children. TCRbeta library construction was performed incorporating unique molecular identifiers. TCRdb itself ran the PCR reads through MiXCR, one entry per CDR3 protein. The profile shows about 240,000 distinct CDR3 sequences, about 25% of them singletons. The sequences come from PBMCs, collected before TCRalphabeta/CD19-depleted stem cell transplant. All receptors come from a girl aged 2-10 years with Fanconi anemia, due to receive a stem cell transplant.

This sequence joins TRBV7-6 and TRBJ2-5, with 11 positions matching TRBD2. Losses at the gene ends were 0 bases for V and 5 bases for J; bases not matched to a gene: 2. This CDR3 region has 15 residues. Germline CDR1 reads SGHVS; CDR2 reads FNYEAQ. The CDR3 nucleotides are TGTGCCAGCAGCTTAGCTAGCGGGAGGGCCGAGACCCAGTACTTC. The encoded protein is CASSLASGRAETQYF.

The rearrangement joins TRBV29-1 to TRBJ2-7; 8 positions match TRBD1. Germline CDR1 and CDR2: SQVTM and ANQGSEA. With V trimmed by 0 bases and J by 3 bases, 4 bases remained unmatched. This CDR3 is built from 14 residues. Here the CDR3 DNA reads TGCAGCGTTGAAGATTTAGGACAGGGCTACGAGCAGTACTTC. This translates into CSVEDLGQGYEQYF.

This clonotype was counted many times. For the CDR3, the DNA is TGCAGTGCAGAACCTAGATCGGTAAACACTGAAGCTTTCTTT. Encoded protein: CSAEPRSVNTEAFF. The chain recombines TRBV20-1 with TRBJ1-1; D unclear. Germline V lookup: CDR1 DFQATT, CDR2 SNEGSKA (reference sequence). V was clipped by 6 bases and J by 2 bases, with 16 bases between them. The CDR3 has 14 residues.

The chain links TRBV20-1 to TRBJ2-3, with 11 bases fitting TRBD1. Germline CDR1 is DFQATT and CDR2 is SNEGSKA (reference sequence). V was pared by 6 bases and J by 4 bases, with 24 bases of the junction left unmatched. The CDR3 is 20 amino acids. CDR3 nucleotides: TGCAGTGCGACTATCCCGTGGGACAGGGGGTTTATGTCCTTCGCAGATACGCAGTATTTT. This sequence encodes CSATIPWDRGFMSFADTQYF.

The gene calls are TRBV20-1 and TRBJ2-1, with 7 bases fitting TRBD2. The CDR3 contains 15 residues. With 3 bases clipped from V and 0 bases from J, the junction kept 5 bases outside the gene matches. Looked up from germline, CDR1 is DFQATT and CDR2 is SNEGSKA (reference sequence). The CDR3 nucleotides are TGCAGTGCTAGTCGGGAGGCCACCTCCTACAATGAGCAGTTCTTC. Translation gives CSASREATSYNEQFF.

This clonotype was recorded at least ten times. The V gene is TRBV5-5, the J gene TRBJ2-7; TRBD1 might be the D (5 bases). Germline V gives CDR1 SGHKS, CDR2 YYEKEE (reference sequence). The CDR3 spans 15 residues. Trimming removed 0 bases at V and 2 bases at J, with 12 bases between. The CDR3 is CASSLVFDRAYEQYF. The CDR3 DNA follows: TGTGCCAGCAGCTTGGTGTTCGACAGAGCCTACGAGCAGTACTTC.

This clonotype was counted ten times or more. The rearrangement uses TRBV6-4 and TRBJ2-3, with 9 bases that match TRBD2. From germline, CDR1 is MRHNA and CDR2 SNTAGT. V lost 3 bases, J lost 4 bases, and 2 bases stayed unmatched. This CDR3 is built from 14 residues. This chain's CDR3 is CASSEREGPDTQYF. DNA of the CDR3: TGTGCCAGCAGTGAGCGGGAGGGCCCAGATACGCAGTATTTT.

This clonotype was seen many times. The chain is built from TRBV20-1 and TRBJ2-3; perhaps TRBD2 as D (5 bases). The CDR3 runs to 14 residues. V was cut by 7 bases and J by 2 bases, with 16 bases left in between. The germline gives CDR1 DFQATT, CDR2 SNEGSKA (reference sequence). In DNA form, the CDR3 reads TGCAGTGTAAGACTACTGAAGTTCACAGATACGCAGTATTTT. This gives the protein CSVRLLKFTDTQYF.

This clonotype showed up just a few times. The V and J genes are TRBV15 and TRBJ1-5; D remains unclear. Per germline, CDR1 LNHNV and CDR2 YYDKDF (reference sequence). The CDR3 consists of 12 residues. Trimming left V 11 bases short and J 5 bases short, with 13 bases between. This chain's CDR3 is CAAADGYQPQHF. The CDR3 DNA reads TGTGCCGCCGCGGACGGTTATCAGCCCCAGCATTTT. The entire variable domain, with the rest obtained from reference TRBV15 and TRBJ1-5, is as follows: DAMVIQNPRYQVTQFGKPVTLSCSQTLNHNVMYWYQQKSSQAPKLLFHYYDKDFNNEADTPDNFQSRRPNTSFCFLDIRSPGLGDTAMYLCAAADGYQPQHFGDGTRLSIL.

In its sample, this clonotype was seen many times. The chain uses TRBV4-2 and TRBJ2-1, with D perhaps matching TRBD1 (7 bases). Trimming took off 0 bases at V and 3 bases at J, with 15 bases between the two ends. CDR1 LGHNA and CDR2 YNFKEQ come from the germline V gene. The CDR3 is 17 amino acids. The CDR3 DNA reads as TGTGCCAGCAGCCAAGATCTGGGGCAGGGGGGCTACAATGAGCAGTTCTTC. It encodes CASSQDLGQGGYNEQFF.

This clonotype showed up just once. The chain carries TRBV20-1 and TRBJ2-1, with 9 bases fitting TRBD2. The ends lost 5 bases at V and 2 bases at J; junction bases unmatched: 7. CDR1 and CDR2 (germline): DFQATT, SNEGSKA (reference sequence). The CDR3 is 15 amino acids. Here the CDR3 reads CSAPRVAGAYNEQFF. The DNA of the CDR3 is TGCAGTGCTCCCCGGGTAGCGGGGGCCTACAATGAGCAGTTCTTC.

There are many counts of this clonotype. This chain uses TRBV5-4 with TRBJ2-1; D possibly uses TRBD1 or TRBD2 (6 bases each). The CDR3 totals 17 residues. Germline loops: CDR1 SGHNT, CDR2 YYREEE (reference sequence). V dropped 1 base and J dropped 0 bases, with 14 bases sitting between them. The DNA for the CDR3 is TGTGCCAGCAGCTTGAAGGGGGGACCACGCTCCTACAATGAGCAGTTCTTC. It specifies CASSLKGGPRSYNEQFF.

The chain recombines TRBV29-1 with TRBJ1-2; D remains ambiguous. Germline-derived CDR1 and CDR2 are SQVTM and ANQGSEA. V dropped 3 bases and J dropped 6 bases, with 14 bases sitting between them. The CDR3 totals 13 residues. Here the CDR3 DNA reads TGCAGCGTTGAGAGCGACATTGGTAATGGCTACACCTTC. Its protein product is CSVESDIGNGYTF.

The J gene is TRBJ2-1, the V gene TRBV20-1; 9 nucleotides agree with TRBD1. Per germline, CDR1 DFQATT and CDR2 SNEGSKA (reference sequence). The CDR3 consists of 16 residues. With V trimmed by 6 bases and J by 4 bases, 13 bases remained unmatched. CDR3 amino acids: CSAPPGQGQWYNEQFF. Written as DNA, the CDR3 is TGCAGTGCCCCCCCGGGACAGGGTCAATGGTACAATGAGCAGTTCTTC.

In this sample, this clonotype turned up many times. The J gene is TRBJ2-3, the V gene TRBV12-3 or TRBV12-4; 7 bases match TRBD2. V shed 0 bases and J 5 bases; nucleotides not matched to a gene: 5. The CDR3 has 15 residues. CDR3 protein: CASSLAGGGEDTQYF. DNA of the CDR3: TGTGCCAGCAGTTTAGCGGGGGGGGGAGAAGATACGCAGTATTTT.

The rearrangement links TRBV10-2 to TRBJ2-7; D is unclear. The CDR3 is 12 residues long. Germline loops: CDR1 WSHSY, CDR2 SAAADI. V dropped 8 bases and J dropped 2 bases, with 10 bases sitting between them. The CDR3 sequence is CASLRPPYEQYF. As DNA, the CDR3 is TGCGCCAGCCTGAGGCCCCCCTACGAGCAGTACTTC.

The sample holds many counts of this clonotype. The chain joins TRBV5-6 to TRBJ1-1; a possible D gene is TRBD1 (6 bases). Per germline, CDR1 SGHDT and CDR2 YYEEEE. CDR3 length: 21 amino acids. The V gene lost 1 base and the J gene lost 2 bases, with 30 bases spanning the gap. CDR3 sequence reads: CASSLSPPRFGGARVNTEAFF. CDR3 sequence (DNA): TGTGCCAGCAGCTTGTCCCCTCCTCGGTTTGGGGGGGCAAGGGTCAACACTGAAGCTTTCTTT.

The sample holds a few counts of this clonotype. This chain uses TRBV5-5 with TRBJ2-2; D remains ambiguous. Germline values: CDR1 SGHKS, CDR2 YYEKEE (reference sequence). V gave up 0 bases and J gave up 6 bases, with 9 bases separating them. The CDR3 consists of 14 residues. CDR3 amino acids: CASSLGQPAGELFF. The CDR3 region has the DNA TGTGCCAGCAGCTTGGGGCAACCAGCCGGGGAGCTGTTTTTT.

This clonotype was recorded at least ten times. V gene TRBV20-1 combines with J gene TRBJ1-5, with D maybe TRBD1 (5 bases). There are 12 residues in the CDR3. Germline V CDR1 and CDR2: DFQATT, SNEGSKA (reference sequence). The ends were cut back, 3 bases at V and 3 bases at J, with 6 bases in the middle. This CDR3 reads CSASRVNQPQHF. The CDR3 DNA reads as TGCAGTGCTAGCAGGGTCAATCAGCCCCAGCATTTT.

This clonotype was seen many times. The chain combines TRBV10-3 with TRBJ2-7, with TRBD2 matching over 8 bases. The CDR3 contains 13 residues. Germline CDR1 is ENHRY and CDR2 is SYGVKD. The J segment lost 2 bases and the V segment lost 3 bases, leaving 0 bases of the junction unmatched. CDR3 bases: TGTGCCATCAGTGACGGGGGGGCCTACGAGCAGTACTTC. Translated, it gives CAISDGGAYEQYF.